This TCR beta chain is from a study of T cell clonotyping in hematopoietic cell transplantation. Turning to the study itself: Cytoreduction preceded collection of pretransplant recipient samples. The study, taken as a whole, reports: Cells were unsorted, so CD4 and CD8 contributions were not separated.

Notes on this clone: Its target is unknown.

Germline V gives CDR1 SGHRS, CDR2 YFSETQ. The ends were cut back, 2 bases at V and 0 bases at J, with 9 bases in the middle. The CDR3 is 15 amino acids. The method was immunoSEQ multiplex PCR; TCRdb's version includes in-frame clones alone and lacks a portion of them. The repertoire consists of 75,000 to 95,000 clones, with less than 96% occurring once and the leading ten covering around 1.5%. The time point was: recipient sample about 28 days before transplant, after cytoreduction. Recipient blood drawn about 28 days pretransplant and days 30, 100, 180 after. The receptor comes from a woman in her fifties or sixties with acute myeloid leukemia. Some clones in this sample may be carry-over from other donors' samples. The chain combines TRBV5-1 with TRBJ2-1; TRBD1 or TRBD2 may be the D gene (5 bases each). The starting material was peripheral blood mononuclear cells, obtained before stem cell transplant. In nucleotides, the CDR3 is TGCGCCAGCAGCTTCGCCGGGACCTCCTACAATGAGCAGTTCTTC. Translation: CASSFAGTSYNEQFF.